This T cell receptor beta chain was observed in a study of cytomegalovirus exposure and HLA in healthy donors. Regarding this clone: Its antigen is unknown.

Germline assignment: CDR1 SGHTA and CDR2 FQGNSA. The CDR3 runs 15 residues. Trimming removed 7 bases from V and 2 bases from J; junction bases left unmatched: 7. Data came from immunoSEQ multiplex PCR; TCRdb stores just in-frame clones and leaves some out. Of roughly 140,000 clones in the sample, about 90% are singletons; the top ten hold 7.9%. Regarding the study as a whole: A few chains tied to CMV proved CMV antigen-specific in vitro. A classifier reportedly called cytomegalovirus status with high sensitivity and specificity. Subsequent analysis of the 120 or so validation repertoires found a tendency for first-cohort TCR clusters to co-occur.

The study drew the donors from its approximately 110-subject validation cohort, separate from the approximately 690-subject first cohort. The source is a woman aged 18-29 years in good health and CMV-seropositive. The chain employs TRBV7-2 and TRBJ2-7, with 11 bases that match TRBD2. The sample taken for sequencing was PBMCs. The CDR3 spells CASNPSSGGTYEQYF. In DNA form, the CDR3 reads TGTGCCAGCAACCCCTCTAGCGGGGGGACCTACGAGCAGTACTTC. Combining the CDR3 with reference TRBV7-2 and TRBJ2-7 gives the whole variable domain GAGVSQSPSNKVTEKGKDVELRCDPISGHTALYWYRQSLGQGLEFLIYFQGNSAPDKSGLPSDRFSAERTGGSVSTLTIQRTQQEDSAVYLCASNPSSGGTYEQYFGPGTRLTVT.